Below, one T cell receptor (beta chain) is given with its context. The table came from immunoSEQ multiplex PCR; TCRdb's copy has only in-frame clones and leaves some out. Of roughly 14,000 clones in the sample, roughly 77% were seen once. These data originate in a study of control samples from healthy donors and cancer patients. CDR3 length equals 12 residues. The V end was cut by 3 bases, the J end by 9 bases, with 10 bases between. Germline-derived CDR1 and CDR2 are SGHTA and FQGNSA. The sample consisted of formalin-fixed, paraffin-embedded tissue. The gene calls are TRBV7-2 and TRBJ2-3; no firm D call. The origin of this receptor is a female donor with lung cancer. The DNA for the CDR3 is TGTGCCAGCAGCTTGCACCGAGACACGCAGTATTTT. Amino acids: CASSLHRDTQYF. The full variable domain, its missing parts supplied by reference TRBV7-2 and TRBJ2-3, is GAGVSQSPSNKVTEKGKDVELRCDPISGHTALYWYRQSLGQGLEFLIYFQGNSAPDKSGLPSDRFSAERTGGSVSTLTIQRTQQEDSAVYLCASSLHRDTQYFGPGTRLTVL.